This T cell receptor beta chain was recovered during a study of T cells in Graves' hyperthyroidism and ophthalmopathy (dated by TCRdb to the late 2010s). General notes on the study: Peripheral blood samples were taken at the time of initial diagnosis, prior to any treatment. Whether ophthalmopathy could be predicted prospectively was tested in an independent validation cohort made up of 18 hyperthyroidism patients plus 17 patients who later progressed to ophthalmopathy. After sampling, hyperthyroidism patients received methimazole starting at 30 mg daily, and ophthalmopathy patients received high-dose intravenous methylprednisolone. The 100 or so discovery patients were randomly split 7:3 into training and test sets. In addition, the study compared T-cell repertoires in thyroid tissue and in blood from 6 or 7 Graves' hyperthyroidism patients. According to the paper, TCR Vbeta CDR3 sequencing was carried out on around 140 peripheral blood samples, which came from some 41 ophthalmopathy, 75 to 80 hyperthyroidism and 17 progressor patients. A discovery cohort of roughly 100 patients, 43 with Graves' ophthalmopathy and under 60 with stable Graves' hyperthyroidism, was used to find distinguishing TCR V-J signatures. The investigation overall reported the following: During validation, the model predicted progression to ophthalmopathy a median of approximately 6 months ahead of onset, with almost 71% sensitivity and under 85% specificity. Sample size was not statistically predetermined, and blinding of investigators to group allocation was not performed. Most expanded thyroid clonotypes (frequency above 0.001) were also detected in blood, suggesting blood repertoires may reflect thyroid immune responses. In cross-validation, a model built on a 13 V-J signature told ophthalmopathy apart from stable hyperthyroidism with under 90% sensitivity and roughly 81% specificity, and in testing the same model reached 80%/75%.

Trimming removed 3 bases from V and 2 bases from J; the gene matches leave 6 bases unexplained. Including the terminal cysteine and phenylalanine, the CDR3 comprises 16 residues. Just CDR3 DNA is preserved here, 48 bases in frame from base 1. CDR1 and CDR2 are drawn from the germline V gene (reference sequence): LNHDA, SQIVND. Stable Graves' hyperthyroidism was defined as the absence of progression to ophthalmopathy over 18 months of follow-up. Hyperthyroidism patients were aged 18 to 65 years and newly diagnosed, with disease duration of less than 2 months. Patients with uncontrolled infections, other autoimmune diseases, pregnancy or lactation were excluded. Diagnoses were established on the basis of clinical symptoms, serum thyroxine and TRAb, thyroid ultrasound, and orbital computed tomography. PBMCs were separated from under 12 ml of fresh peripheral blood using Ficoll-Paque density gradient centrifugation. Total RNA was extracted using Trizol reagent, and RNA quality was assessed on an Agilent 2100 Bioanalyzer.

The TCR beta CDR3 regions were amplified from RNA transcripts. For the first round of RT-PCR on the TCR CDR3, the HTBI primer set was used together with the Qiagen OneStep RT-PCR kit. The libraries were constructed in a second round of multiplex PCR and then size-selected and purified. Paired-end sequencing of the libraries was performed with 100 bp reads on an Illumina HiSeq2000. The source study handled its data this way. SOAPnuke was used to process the raw data, removing reads that contained adapters or uncalled bases, had a mean Phred below 15, or lacked an exact match to the constant primer or identifier. High-quality paired reads were merged with COPE v1.2.5, and unique nucleotide sequences were defined as clonotypes. MiTCR v1.1 was used to align clonotypes to the IMGT TRBV, TRBD and TRBJ reference segments. Only V-J combinations with frequency above 0.0001, covering approximately 99% of repertoires, were analysed. The TCS score was defined as F50 (clonal expansion) divided by E x V (chaos), with BLOSUM62-based TCRdist calculated between CDR3 peptides within each V-J. Welch's t-statistics and random forest reduced some 510 V-J features to fewer than 15, which were used in a naive Bayes classifier (R e1071). Thyroid-blood repertoire similarity was quantified with the Morisita-Horn index. Clones were called with MiXCR by TCRdb after fastp trimmed the public reads at Q25, and only in-frame beta chains were retained. Every CDR3 protein is listed once, alongside the most common genes and DNA of its rows. These V and J calls are TCRdb output, not the study's own analysis. In all, the sample holds nearly 750,000 distinct CDR3 sequences, and 30% to 40% of those were seen once. Around 30% of the sample rests with the top ten.

There are many counts of this clonotype. Its antigen is still unknown. There are no base qualities to consult, and no much larger clone falls within one base. The chain was built from TRBV19 and TRBJ2-7, with TRBD2 matching 11 junction bases. The sequenced sample was blood. The receptor's source is a middle-aged woman with Graves' hyperthyroidism. The CDR3 loop reads CASSIGLAGGTYEQYF. The DNA sequence follows: TGTGCCAGTAGTATCGGGCTAGCGGGAGGCACCTACGAGCAGTACTTC.